The T cell receptor (beta chain) under discussion was sequenced for a study of cytomegalovirus exposure and HLA in healthy donors. Study outcomes and limitations: Cytomegalovirus status, reportedly, was diagnosed with high specificity and sensitivity by the classifier. A list of roughly 180 TCR beta chains associated with cytomegalovirus was given.

PCR employed 60 Vbeta and 13 Jbeta primers. Assay used: immunoSEQ multiplex PCR; TCRdb lists only in-frame clones, some missing. The sample shows over 65,000 clones, over 70% of them seen only once. About this clone: What it recognizes is unknown.

The sequence came from a man between 60 and 70 years old in good health and CMV-seropositive. Sample: PBMCs.

The CDR3 region is CASSYNRQGAKNIQYF. In DNA, the CDR3 is TGTGCCAGCAGTTACAATAGACAGGGGGCCAAAAACATTCAGTACTTC. V and J are TRBV6-6 and TRBJ2-4, with 8 bases that match TRBD1. The CDR3 contains 16 residues. The V gene's germline CDR1 is MNHNY and CDR2 SVGAGI (reference sequence). J gave up 1 base and V 2 bases, and 4 bases lay outside the gene matches.